A single sample is the source of the 27 T cell receptor beta chains below, sequenced in a study of T cells in localized non-small cell lung cancer. Repertoires were generated with immunoSEQ multiplex PCR, while TCRdb's copy carries only in-frame clones and drops some. Altogether about 18,000 clones are present, about four fifths being singletons, with the ten largest covering roughly 25%. The sample was peripheral blood, taken before any cancer treatment. These receptors came from a female donor of 60 years or more with stage I lung adenocarcinoma.

As to this clone: Germline is not matched at one junction end, which may reflect a read error. The chain links TRBV9 to TRBJ1-2; D not certain. Germline V gives CDR1 SGDLS, CDR2 YYNGEE. This CDR3 comprises 12 residues. CDR3 sequence reads: CASSVDPHTPNF. The CDR3 DNA reads TGTGCCAGCAGCGTAGACCCCCACACCCCAAACTTC.

This clone was counted a few times. The chain employs TRBV27 and TRBJ2-7; D not certain. V lost 5 bases and J 6 bases, leaving 11 bases between the germline ends. CDR3 length: 12 residues. The germline gives CDR1 MNHEY, CDR2 SMNVEV (reference sequence). The CDR3 DNA follows: TGTGCCAGCAGTGCCGTGGGATCCGAGCAGTACTTC. Protein: CASSAVGSEQYF.

The J gene is TRBJ2-5, the V gene TRBV30; the D gene is possibly TRBD2 (6 bases). Per germline, CDR1 GTSNPN and CDR2 SVGIG (reference sequence). The CDR3 runs 12 residues. CDR3 residues: CAGRGGVQTQYF. CDR3 in DNA: TGTGCTGGGCGGGGAGGAGTACAGACCCAGTACTTC.

This chain links TRBV4-1 with TRBJ2-7; no clear D gene. Germline V gives CDR1 MGHRA, CDR2 YSYEKL. Trimming shortened V by 1 base and J by 0 bases, and 19 bases separated the two germline ends. The CDR3 contains 18 residues. CDR3 DNA: TGCGCCAGCAGCCAAGTAATTAGAAGAGGCGTTATCTCCTACGAGCAGTACTTC. Its translation is CASSQVIRRGVISYEQYF.

The chain joins TRBV2 to TRBJ1-4; D not resolved. The CDR3 has 14 residues. The germline V gene has CDR1 SNHLY and CDR2 FYNNEI. V lost 6 bases to trimming and J lost 7 bases, with 15 bases between them. CDR3 coding DNA: TGTGCCAGCAGGTTCGGTCTAGAAGGTGAAAAACTGTTTTTT. It encodes CASRFGLEGEKLFF.

As for this clone: Relative to the germline gene, one junction end is altered; a read error may explain this. The chain has TRBV5-1 and TRBJ1-2; no definite D call. CDR1 is SGHRS and CDR2 is YFSETQ in the germline V gene. The CDR3 spans 13 residues. In nucleotides, the CDR3 is TGTGCCAGCAGCTTGAACAGTTACTATGGCTACACCTTC. Encoded protein: CASSLNSYYGYTF.

The V call is TRBV4-2, the J call TRBJ1-2; weak D call: TRBD1 (5 bases). V was clipped by 0 bases and J by 2 bases, with 10 bases between them. Germline-derived CDR1 and CDR2 are LGHNA and YNFKEQ. This CDR3 has 15 amino acids. This CDR3 reads CASSQEGAANYGYTF. In nucleotides, the CDR3 is TGTGCCAGCAGCCAAGAAGGGGCAGCAAACTATGGCTACACCTTC.

The J gene is TRBJ2-5, the V gene TRBV6-1; 7 bases are a match to TRBD2. Germline CDR1 MNHNS, CDR2 SASEGT. With V trimmed by 7 bases and J by 1 base, 9 bases remained unmatched. CDR3 length equals 15 residues. CDR3 nucleotide sequence: TGTGCCAGCACTGAGCCCGGGACTACCCAAGAGACCCAGTACTTC. Residues: CASTEPGTTQETQYF.

The V gene is TRBV5-4, the J gene TRBJ1-6; TRBD1 aligns across 9 bases. With V trimmed by 5 bases and J by 4 bases, 10 bases remained unmatched. The CDR3 loop spans 17 amino acids. Germline lookup yields CDR1 SGHNT and CDR2 YYREEE (reference sequence). CDR3: CASRRDLDRGYNSPLHF. CDR3 sequence (DNA): TGTGCCAGCAGACGTGATTTGGACAGGGGATATAATTCACCCCTCCACTTT.

V and J are TRBV28 and TRBJ1-5; 8 bases fit TRBD1. Germline CDR1 is MDHEN and CDR2 is SYDVKM. V trimming: 6 bases; J trimming: 4 bases; junction bases outside the gene matches: 8. This CDR3 contains 15 residues. This CDR3 reads CASSPPRTGNQPQHF. The CDR3 region has the DNA TGTGCCAGCAGCCCCCCGCGGACAGGGAATCAGCCCCAGCATTTT.

This clone has a handful of counts. The chain joins TRBV5-4 to TRBJ1-1; TRBD1 is a possible D gene (5 bases). The length of the CDR3 is 16 residues. Germline CDR1 SGHNT, CDR2 YYREEE (reference sequence). Trimming pared 0 bases from V and 5 bases from J, leaving 17 bases between. CDR3 nucleotide sequence: TGTGCCAGCAGCTTGGAACAGGCGAGGTTGATTACTGAAGCTTTCTTT. This sequence encodes CASSLEQARLITEAFF.

This rearrangement joins TRBV20-1 to TRBJ1-1; D is unresolved. In germline, CDR1 is DFQATT, CDR2 SNEGSKA (reference sequence). The CDR3 totals 11 residues. Trimming pared 1 base from V and 8 bases from J, leaving 8 bases between. The CDR3 loop reads CSARGPTEAFF. As DNA, the CDR3 is TGCAGTGCTAGAGGTCCGACAGAAGCTTTCTTT.

The rearrangement joins TRBV4-3 to TRBJ1-1; no reliable D call. V was pared by 0 bases and J by 0 bases, with 8 bases between. This CDR3 contains 15 residues. Germline CDR1 reads LGHNA; CDR2 reads YSLEER. CDR3 amino acids: CASSQEWHMNTEAFF. CDR3 DNA: TGCGCCAGCAGCCAAGAGTGGCATATGAACACTGAAGCTTTCTTT.

The chain has TRBV2 and TRBJ2-3; D possibly uses TRBD1 or TRBD2 (5 bases each). V lost 7 bases and J 1 base, leaving 9 bases between the germline ends. This CDR3 has 13 residues. Germline CDR1 is SNHLY and CDR2 is FYNNEI. CDR3 in DNA: TGTGCCAGCAATGTGGGGGGCACAGATACGCAGTATTTT. Residues: CASNVGGTDTQYF. Full variable domain (outside the CDR3, taken from reference TRBV2 and TRBJ2-3): EPEVTQTPSHQVTQMGQEVILRCVPISNHLYFYWYRQILGQKVEFLVSFYNNEISEKSEIFDDQFSVERPDGSNFTLKIRSTKLEDSAMYFCASNVGGTDTQYFGPGTRLTVL.

This sequence joins TRBV2 and TRBJ2-2; D gene unclear. Per germline, CDR1 SNHLY and CDR2 FYNNEI. V was trimmed by 4 bases and J by 4 bases, leaving 7 bases between them. This CDR3 is built from 13 residues. The CDR3 is CASSGVPTGELFF. The CDR3 DNA reads as TGTGCCAGCAGTGGGGTTCCCACCGGGGAGCTGTTTTTT.

The chain links TRBV6-1 to TRBJ2-7, with unresolved D. The germline V gene encodes CDR1 MNHNS and CDR2 SASEGT. Trimming pared 2 bases from V and 3 bases from J, leaving 8 bases between. This CDR3 comprises 13 residues. In DNA, the CDR3 is TGTGCCAGCAGTGAACTATTGAACTACGAGCAGTACTTC. This encodes CASSELLNYEQYF.

This chain uses TRBV5-1 with TRBJ2-7; 8 positions match TRBD1. CDR3 length equals 14 residues. V was pared by 0 bases and J by 4 bases, with 3 bases of the junction left unmatched. CDR1 and CDR2 from the germline V gene are SGHRS and YFSETQ. CDR3 region: CASSLEDRVYEQYF. The CDR3 region has the DNA TGCGCCAGCAGCTTGGAGGACAGGGTTTACGAGCAGTACTTC.

This clone was found once. This chain connects TRBV4-1 to TRBJ1-2, with D perhaps TRBD1 (6 bases). Trimming left V 1 base short and J 8 bases short, with 14 bases between. CDR3 length equals 14 residues. Per the germline V gene, CDR1 is MGHRA and CDR2 is YSYEKL. The CDR3 spells CASSQGGGVGGYTF. The CDR3 DNA follows: TGCGCCAGCAGCCAAGGGGGGGGCGTAGGAGGCTACACCTTC.

The chain uses TRBV19 and TRBJ2-1, with D perhaps TRBD1 (5 bases). V was trimmed by 2 bases and J by 8 bases, leaving 13 bases between them. Germline V gene lookup returns CDR1 LNHDA and CDR2 SQIVND (reference sequence). The CDR3 length is 14 residues. CDR3 sequence: CASSIQGWYDEQFF. CDR3 bases: TGTGCCAGTAGTATACAGGGTTGGTACGATGAGCAGTTCTTC.

The sample holds a few counts of this clone. CDR3 DNA sequence: TGTGCCAGCAGCCACATAAACGGGGATACGCAGTATTTT. This translates into CASSHINGDTQYF. The chain links TRBV4-2 to TRBJ2-3; D gene ambiguous. The CDR3 runs to 13 residues. V gave up 3 bases and J gave up 6 bases, with 10 bases separating them. CDR1 is LGHNA and CDR2 is YNFKEQ in the germline V gene.

This chain joins TRBV5-1 and TRBJ2-3; 10 bases line up with TRBD2. Germline V lookup: CDR1 SGHRS, CDR2 YFSETQ. The CDR3 has 17 amino acids. The V segment lost 1 base and the J segment 2 bases; nucleotides outside the gene matches: 7. The CDR3 DNA is TGCGCCAGCAGCTTGAAGACCGGACTAGCGGACACAGATACGCAGTATTTT. This sequence encodes CASSLKTGLADTDTQYF.

The chain is built from TRBV30 and TRBJ1-3; TRBD1 agrees at 7 bases. J was trimmed by 0 bases and V by 3 bases; bases with no gene match: 14. Germline V gene data show CDR1 as GTSNPN and CDR2 as SVGIG (reference sequence). This CDR3 is built from 18 residues. The CDR3 reads CAWRDTLGQLFSGNTIYF. CDR3 in DNA: TGTGCCTGGAGAGACACCCTGGGACAGCTTTTCTCTGGAAACACCATATATTTT.

This clone was detected a few times. The J gene is TRBJ2-5, the V gene TRBV15; D not certain. The CDR3 covers 13 residues. Germline CDR1 and CDR2: LNHNV and YYDKDF (reference sequence). V was trimmed by 0 bases and J by 4 bases, leaving 6 bases between them. CDR3 sequence (DNA): TGTGCCACCAGCAGAGAGGCTGGAGAGACCCAGTACTTC. It specifies CATSREAGETQYF.

The V and J genes are TRBV29-1 and TRBJ2-1; D gene ambiguous. V dropped 4 bases and J dropped 7 bases, with 11 bases sitting between them. The CDR3 consists of 12 residues. Looked up from germline, CDR1 is SQVTM and CDR2 is ANQGSEA. In DNA, the CDR3 is TGCAGCGTTGTGATGGGTGGGAATGAGCAGTTCTTC. It yields the protein CSVVMGGNEQFF.

The J gene is TRBJ2-1, the V gene TRBV7-8; possible D gene TRBD1, 6 bases. Germline V gene lookup returns CDR1 SGHVS and CDR2 FQNEAQ. Trimming removed 3 bases at V and 8 bases at J, with 17 bases between. This CDR3 spans 15 amino acids. Written as DNA, the CDR3 is TGTGCCAGCAGCTTTGGGGCAGGGGTTGTCGATGAGCAGTTCTTC. This encodes CASSFGAGVVDEQFF.

J is TRBJ2-3 and V is TRBV6-4; D uncertain. Trimming pared 3 bases from V and 8 bases from J, leaving 9 bases between. The CDR3 totals 12 residues. Germline CDR1 is MRHNA and CDR2 is SNTAGT. CDR3 in amino acids: CASSDRGITQYF. CDR3 DNA: TGTGCCAGCAGTGATCGCGGAATTACGCAGTATTTT.

The rearrangement links TRBV6-5 to TRBJ2-7; 7 bases are shared with TRBD1. V lost 5 bases to trimming and J lost 5 bases; unmatched junction nucleotides: 12. Per the germline V gene, CDR1 is MNHEY and CDR2 is SVGAGI. The length of the CDR3 is 15 residues. CDR3 in amino acids: CASSVNRGSGNEQYF. CDR3 in DNA: TGTGCCAGCAGTGTAAACAGGGGATCGGGAAACGAGCAGTACTTC.